These 5 T cell receptor beta chains were all obtained from the same sample, sequenced in a study of T cell repertoires in cytomegalovirus infection. TCRdb recomputed calls from the reads with MiXCR, one row per CDR3 protein. The repertoire holds tens of thousands of distinct CDR3 sequences, with more than 15% as singletons. These receptors have no identified antigens. The input for sequencing was CD8+ T cells from cultured PBMCs, taken from culture after CMV antigen stimulation. All receptors derive from a human donor in good health (CMV status not recorded). Some clones in this sample may be carry-over from other donors' samples.

In its sample, this clonotype was seen a few times. The chain recombines TRBV7-9 with TRBJ2-7; 8 nucleotides line up with TRBD2. V lost 4 bases and J lost 5; bases outside the gene matches: 10. CDR1 and CDR2 (germline): SEHNR, FQNEAQ (reference sequence). The CDR3 totals 15 residues. CDR3 coding DNA: TGTGCCAGCAGCTGGCTAGGACGGGAGGGCGACGAGCAGTACTTC. Translation: CASSWLGREGDEQYF.

This rearrangement joins TRBV7-2 to TRBJ2-1, with a tentative D call TRBD2 (5 bases). Germline-derived CDR1 and CDR2 are SGHTA and FQGNSA. This CDR3 spans 13 amino acids. Trimming shortened V by 4 bases and J by 8 bases, and 12 bases separated the two germline ends. The CDR3 nucleotides read TGTGCCAGCAGCTGGGTCGGGCGGGATGAGCAGTTCTTC. Amino acid sequence: CASSWVGRDEQFF. The variable domain in full, completed from reference TRBV7-2 and TRBJ2-1, reads GAGVSQSPSNKVTEKGKDVELRCDPISGHTALYWYRQSLGQGLEFLIYFQGNSAPDKSGLPSDRFSAERTGGSVSTLTIQRTQQEDSAVYLCASSWVGRDEQFFGPGTRLTVL.

The V gene is TRBV12-5, the J gene TRBJ2-5; no clear D. CDR1 and CDR2 (germline): LGHNT, FRNRAP. Trimming cost V 7 bases and J 2 bases, with 14 bases left between them. There are 14 residues in the CDR3. Written as DNA, the CDR3 is TGTGCTAGTGCCGGCACACCTCATCAAGAGACCCAGTACTTC. Translation gives CASAGTPHQETQYF. Based on the CDR3 plus reference TRBV12-5 and TRBJ2-5, the full variable domain is DARVTQTPRHKVTEMGQEVTMRCQPILGHNTVFWYRQTMMQGLELLAYFRNRAPLDDSGMPKDRFSAEMPDATLATLKIQPSEPRDSAVYFCASAGTPHQETQYFGPGTRLLVL.

This chain uses TRBV29-1 with TRBJ1-1, with a tentative D call TRBD1 (5 bases). Trimming took 8 bases from V and 5 from J, leaving 12 bases between them. Germline CDR1 SQVTM, CDR2 ANQGSEA. This CDR3 contains 11 residues. Here the CDR3 DNA reads TGCAGCCCGCGGCGGGGGACTGAAGCTTTCTTT. Translating gives CSPRRGTEAFF.

The J gene is TRBJ2-1, the V gene TRBV7-6; no definite D call. This CDR3 is built from 12 residues. V lost 5 bases, J lost 3 bases, and 5 bases lay in between. Germline lookup yields CDR1 SGHVS and CDR2 FNYEAQ. CDR3 coding DNA: TGTGCCAGCAGCCTCAACTACAATGAGCAGTTCTTC. Protein sequence: CASSLNYNEQFF.